The 13 T cell receptor beta chains below all came from one sample that was sequenced in a study of blood T cell repertoires in COVID-19. Repertoires were generated with immunoSEQ multiplex PCR, while TCRdb's copy carries only in-frame clones and drops some. The data show 160,000 or so clones, over 70% seen once. Sequencing input: peripheral blood. The receptors stem from a man aged 60 to 69 with acute or convalescent COVID-19.

The rearrangement joins TRBV12-2 to TRBJ1-4; the table's D gene call, TRBD1, was not cross checked with the DNA. TRBV12-2 is marked as a pseudogene. The CDR3 loop spans 14 amino acids. For the CDR3, the DNA is TGTGCAAGTCGCTCGGACAGGGCATTCGAAAAACTGTTTTTT. This translates into CASRSDRAFEKLFF.

This clone was counted once. The chain has TRBV2 and TRBJ1-1; D is possibly TRBD1 (5 bases). Germline V gives CDR1 SNHLY, CDR2 FYNNEI. V was cut by 4 bases and J by 4 bases, with 10 bases left in between. This CDR3 has 13 amino acids. The CDR3 nucleotides read TGTGCCAGCAGTGTAACAGGAGTCACTGAAGCTTTCTTT. Its protein is CASSVTGVTEAFF.

The chain is built from TRBV3-1 (or the pseudogene TRBV3-2) and TRBJ2-1, with 7 bases aligning to TRBD1. Germline CDR1 is LGHDT and CDR2 is YNNKEL (reference sequence). V gave up 4 bases and J gave up 4 bases; unmatched junction bases: 1. The CDR3 runs 13 residues. The CDR3 DNA sequence: TGTGCCAGCAGCCGGGACAGTTACAATGAGCAGTTCTTC. It yields the protein CASSRDSYNEQFF.

The rearrangement uses TRBV5-1 and TRBJ1-1; a weak D match, TRBD1 (6 bases). Germline V gene lookup returns CDR1 SGHRS and CDR2 YFSETQ. This CDR3 has 16 amino acids. With 4 bases removed from V and 1 base from J, the gap between germline ends came to 17 bases. The CDR3 region is CASSPQGLRGNTEAFF. The CDR3, as DNA: TGCGCCAGCAGCCCACAGGGCCTTCGTGGGAACACTGAAGCTTTCTTT.

This clone was observed a handful of times. The chain recombines TRBV4-1 with TRBJ2-3; tentatively, D is TRBD2 (6 bases). Trimming took off 4 bases at V and 6 bases at J, with 20 bases between the two ends. The germline V gene encodes CDR1 MGHRA and CDR2 YSYEKL. This CDR3 region has 16 residues. CDR3 in DNA: TGCGCCAGCAGCCCTATGCCTACTAGCCCGCTGGATACGCAGTATTTT. Its translation is CASSPMPTSPLDTQYF.

This clone was recorded only once. The chain employs TRBV3-1 (or the pseudogene TRBV3-2) and TRBJ2-5, with TRBD2 matching over 7 bases. Germline lookup yields CDR1 LGHDT and CDR2 YNNKEL (reference sequence). The CDR3 spans 15 residues. Losses at the gene ends were 8 bases for V and 0 bases for J; bases not matched to a gene: 9. The chain's CDR3 is CASARLADYQETQYF. CDR3 in DNA: TGTGCCAGCGCCCGGCTAGCGGACTACCAAGAGACCCAGTACTTC.

The rearrangement joins TRBV18 to TRBJ2-1; D call uncertain. Germline V gives CDR1 KGHSH, CDR2 LQKENI. Trimming took off 0 bases at V and 3 bases at J, with 18 bases between the two ends. The CDR3 length is 18 residues. CDR3 residues: CASSPPPPRLSNYNEQFF. In DNA form, the CDR3 reads TGTGCCAGCTCACCACCCCCCCCTAGACTCTCAAACTACAATGAGCAGTTCTTC. Drawing the rest from reference TRBV18 and TRBJ2-1, the complete variable domain is NAGVMQNPRHLVRRRGQEARLRCSPMKGHSHVYWYRQLPEEGLKFMVYLQKENIIDESGMPKERFSAEFPKEGPSILRIQQVVRGDSAAYFCASSPPPPRLSNYNEQFFGPGTRLTVL.

In this sample, this clone turned up a few times. The chain combines TRBV18 with TRBJ1-1, with D uncertain. The CDR3 runs 14 residues. Germline-derived CDR1 and CDR2 are KGHSH and LQKENI. Trimming shortened V by 3 bases and J by 7 bases, and 15 bases separated the two germline ends. The CDR3, as DNA: TGTGCCAGCTCACCCTACGGCGCGGGGAGTGAAGCTTTCTTT. This encodes CASSPYGAGSEAFF. Drawing the rest from reference TRBV18 and TRBJ1-1, the complete variable domain is NAGVMQNPRHLVRRRGQEARLRCSPMKGHSHVYWYRQLPEEGLKFMVYLQKENIIDESGMPKERFSAEFPKEGPSILRIQQVVRGDSAAYFCASSPYGAGSEAFFGQGTRLTVV.

The V call is TRBV28, the J call TRBJ2-1; TRBD2 agrees at 7 bases. V shed 3 bases and J 3 bases; nucleotides not matched to a gene: 8. Per germline, CDR1 MDHEN and CDR2 SYDVKM. The CDR3 sequence is 16 residues long. The CDR3: CASSFLTASGYNEQFF. DNA for the CDR3: TGTGCCAGCAGTTTCCTTACGGCTAGCGGCTACAATGAGCAGTTCTTC.

This clone was seen once. The chain couples TRBV5-5 to TRBJ2-5, with TRBD1 identical over 7 bases. Germline V gives CDR1 SGHKS, CDR2 YYEKEE (reference sequence). CDR3 length equals 15 residues. V shed 2 bases, J shed 2 bases, and the junction held 6 bases outside the gene matches. CDR3 loop: CASSFGAGGQETQYF. The CDR3 nucleotides are TGTGCCAGCAGCTTTGGGGCAGGGGGACAAGAGACCCAGTACTTC.

Turning to this clone: The same CDR3 can be traced to other DNA sequences in this sample. V is TRBV9 and J is TRBJ1-4; D is undetermined. CDR1 SGDLS and CDR2 YYNGEE come from the germline V gene. V lost 0 bases to trimming and J lost 1 base, with 7 bases between them. This CDR3 contains 15 residues. This CDR3 is CASSVDRGTNEKLFF. As DNA, the CDR3 is TGTGCCAGCAGCGTAGATCGGGGAACTAATGAAAAACTGTTTTTT.

The rearrangement uses TRBV15 and TRBJ2-5; 8 bases fit TRBD2. V gave up 8 bases and J gave up 5 bases; unmatched junction bases: 10. The CDR3 has 14 amino acids. Germline loops: CDR1 LNHNV, CDR2 YYDKDF (reference sequence). This chain's CDR3 is CATANGRAMETQYF. CDR3 coding DNA: TGTGCCACCGCGAACGGGAGGGCCATGGAGACCCAGTACTTC. Based on the CDR3 plus reference TRBV15 and TRBJ2-5, the full variable domain is DAMVIQNPRYQVTQFGKPVTLSCSQTLNHNVMYWYQQKSSQAPKLLFHYYDKDFNNEADTPDNFQSRRPNTSFCFLDIRSPGLGDTAMYLCATANGRAMETQYFGPGTRLLVL.

This sequence joins TRBV24-1 and TRBJ2-7; 8 nucleotides align to TRBD1. V shed 2 bases, J shed 5 bases, and the junction held 4 bases outside the gene matches. Germline CDR1 is KGHDR and CDR2 is SFDVKD. The CDR3 has 14 amino acids. CDR3 nucleotides: TGTGCCACCAGTGATTCCGACAGGGGCCACGAGCAGTACTTC. Protein product: CATSDSDRGHEQYF.